This TCR beta chain was recovered during a study of T cell responses to AZD1222 COVID-19 vaccine (dated by TCRdb to the early 2020s). Notes on the research overall: A total of 230 or so trial participants underwent TCR sequencing, of whom 207 received two doses of AZD1222 and about 25 received two doses of the MenACWY control vaccine. Enrollment into the trials was organized by age into subgroups of 18-55, 56-69 and 70-plus years, and those subgroups contained 148, 28 and 57 TCR-sequenced participants, respectively.

General conclusions and limits of the study: Reportedly, almost half of the unique spike-specific TCRs recognized epitopes lying outside the regions that are mutated in the B.1.351 and B.1.1.7 variants. The vaccine-associated CD4 TCRs covered the entire spike protein, and the dominant responses fell in regions 160-218 and 743-854. A significant rise in spike-specific TCR breadth and depth was observed after two AZD1222 doses relative to day 0 and relative to MenACWY recipients. Conclusions about previously exposed vaccinees are limited, since just five or six AZD1222 recipients were seropositive for SARS-CoV-2 at baseline. Participants were mostly white British and included more females than males, and it was suggested by the authors that clonal diversity may have been underestimated. Because no samples from the day 14 peak response were available, repertoires could be characterized only after the peak T cell response. In the small 56-69-year group, the increase in depth fell short of significance, most likely because of low power.

As concerns this clone: Its recognized antigen is unknown. No base quality values were provided; no much bigger clone lies one nucleotide off.

The CDR3 regions of human TCRbeta chains were analyzed by immunosequencing. In the paper's pipeline: Repertoire TCRs were checked for matches against a reference library of SARS-CoV-2-specific TCRs that had been generated using the MIRA antigen-specificity platform. Breadth was defined as the fraction of unique TCRs that were SARS-CoV-2-associated. Depth was defined as the fraction of total T cells that were SARS-CoV-2-associated. Each spike-specific TCR was assigned to its reactive spike region and to a CD4 or CD8 class using the MIRA data. Log10-transformed breadth and depth values were compared by one-way ANOVA with Sidak's multiple comparisons tests. This immuneACCESS table, as held by TCRdb, lists in-frame sequences with V and J called but not all clones. Of the missing ones, under half trace to an unresolved V gene in checked studies; the others have no known cause. Clonal size and the V and J genes are those of that table, whereas D and trimming came from the DNA. This sample has some 160,000 clones in its table, and approximately 91% of those were observed once. The ten biggest clones cover about 1.9% of the sample.

According to the study, the label for this sample's time point signals: about 28 days (+/-7) after the second vaccine dose. AZD1222 recipients given second doses at about 4 weeks or at about 12 weeks were pooled, since spike-specific TCR depth and breadth were not found to differ between the two schedules. Samples from vaccinated people were obtained from the UK trials COV001 and COV002, which included a single-blind randomized controlled phase 2/3 trial of AZD1222 (ChAdOx1 nCoV-19) in healthy adults. For TCRbeta chain sequencing, PBMC samples from trial participants were taken at day 0 and at day 28 after the second dose. The germline V gene specifies KGHDR as CDR1 and SFDVKD as CDR2. For this chain, trimming is 3 bases at the V end and 9 bases at the J end, and the number of junction bases without a gene match is 10. The CDR3 has 15 amino acids, counting the end cysteine and phenylalanine. Left in the record is the CDR3 DNA by itself, 45 bases read in frame from the first base.

The starting material was peripheral blood, obtained 28 days after the second AZD1222 dose. This TCR was sampled from an adult who received the AZD1222 COVID-19 vaccine. The chain joins TRBV24-1 to TRBJ2-1, with 7 bases aligning to TRBD1. The nucleotides read TGTGCCACCAGTGATACACGTACAGGGGATGCTGAGCAGTTCTTC. It translates to CATSDTRTGDAEQFF.